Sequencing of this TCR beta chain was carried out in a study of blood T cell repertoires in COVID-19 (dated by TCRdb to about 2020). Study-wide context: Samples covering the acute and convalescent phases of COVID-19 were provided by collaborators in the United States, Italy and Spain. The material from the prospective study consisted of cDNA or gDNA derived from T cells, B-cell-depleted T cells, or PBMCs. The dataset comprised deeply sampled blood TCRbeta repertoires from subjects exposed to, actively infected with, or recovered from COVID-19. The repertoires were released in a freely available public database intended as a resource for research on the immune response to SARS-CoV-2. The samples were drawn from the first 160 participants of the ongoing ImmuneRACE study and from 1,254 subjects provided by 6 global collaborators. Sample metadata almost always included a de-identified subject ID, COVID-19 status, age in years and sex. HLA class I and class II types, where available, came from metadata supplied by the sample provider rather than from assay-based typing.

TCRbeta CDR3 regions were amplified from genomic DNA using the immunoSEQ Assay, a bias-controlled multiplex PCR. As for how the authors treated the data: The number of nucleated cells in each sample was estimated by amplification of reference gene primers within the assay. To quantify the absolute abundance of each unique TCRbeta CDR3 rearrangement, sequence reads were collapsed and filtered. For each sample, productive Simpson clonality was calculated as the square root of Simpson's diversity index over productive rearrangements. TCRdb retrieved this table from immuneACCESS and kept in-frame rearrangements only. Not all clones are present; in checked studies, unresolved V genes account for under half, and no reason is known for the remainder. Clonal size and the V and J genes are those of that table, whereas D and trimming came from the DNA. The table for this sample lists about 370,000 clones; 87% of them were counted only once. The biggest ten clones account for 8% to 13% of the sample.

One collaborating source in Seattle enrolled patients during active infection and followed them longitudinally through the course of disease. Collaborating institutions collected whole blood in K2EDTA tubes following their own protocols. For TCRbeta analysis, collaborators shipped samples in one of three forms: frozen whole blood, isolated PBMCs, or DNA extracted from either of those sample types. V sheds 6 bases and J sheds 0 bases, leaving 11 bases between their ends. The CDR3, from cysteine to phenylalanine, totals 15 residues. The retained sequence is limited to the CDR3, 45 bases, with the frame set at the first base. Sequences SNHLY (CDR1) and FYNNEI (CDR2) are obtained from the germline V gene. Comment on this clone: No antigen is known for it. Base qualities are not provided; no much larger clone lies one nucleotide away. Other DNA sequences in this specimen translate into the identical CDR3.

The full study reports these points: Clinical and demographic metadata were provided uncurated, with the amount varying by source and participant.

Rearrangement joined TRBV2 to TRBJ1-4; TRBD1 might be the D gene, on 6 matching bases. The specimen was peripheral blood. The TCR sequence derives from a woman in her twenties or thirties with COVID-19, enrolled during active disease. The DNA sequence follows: TGTGCCAGCAGAGAGACAGGAGCAACTAATGAAAAACTGTTTTTT. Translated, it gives CASRETGATNEKLFF.